This T cell receptor (beta chain) was sequenced in a study of early stage breast cancer tumors (dated by TCRdb to between 2016 and 2019). As for the study more broadly: Of the roughly 15 invasive breast tumors, roughly 12 were found to be estrogen receptor-positive, progesterone receptor-positive and HER2-negative. Of the roughly 12 ER+/PR+/HER2- tumors, eight were classified as invasive ductal carcinomas and four as invasive lobular carcinomas. On average, each sample got approximately 9.8-fold read coverage. The samples as a whole yielded around 2.5 million detected templates, corresponding to about a million unique clonotypes.

This clone was seen once. The specificity of this receptor is unknown. No much larger clonotype is one base removed from it; base qualities were not supplied. Overall results and qualifications from the work: Enriched TCRB sequences shared across patients were found to be mostly commonly generated sequences that were unlikely to play an important role in the tumor microenvironment. Compared with adjacent normal breast tissue, tumors had 2.5 to 3-fold higher T cell density and higher clonality. Repertoires from blood resembled normal breast more closely than tumor, and using blood as a reference for each tissue separated tumor from normal in about 85% of the 16 patients. Bulk genomic DNA sequencing of unsorted cells missed chain pairing and functional markers such as CD4, CD8 and FOXP3. The small cohort size prevented analysis by tumor subtype.

The germline V gene sets CDR1 to SGHRS and CDR2 to YFSETQ. At the junction V is shortened by 4 bases and J by 5 bases, with 13 bases in between. Its CDR3 holds 14 amino acids, cysteine through phenylalanine. Only the CDR3 portion is preserved as DNA: 42 bases, with reading frame beginning at the first base. Each sample was amplified as two independent genomic DNA replicates: about 0.54 ug for blood and approximately 1.4 ug for tumor or normal breast. TCRB sequencing of genomic DNA was carried out with the ImmunoSeq Intro kit according to the manufacturer's instructions. Multiplex PCR was run for roughly 30 cycles using proprietary primers and spike-in control sequences for absolute quantification. Single-end 150-bp reads were used to sequence an 87-bp fragment covering the CDR3 and the flanking V and J genes. Each lane of an Illumina MiSeq using version 3.0 chemistry carried seven multiplexed samples, with two replicates per sample. The authors' pipeline ran thus. Raw data were processed by the vendor's proprietary pipeline, with both replicates merged into one result per sample. Clonotypes were defined as productive rearrangements sharing the V-gene family, CDR3 amino acid sequence and J-gene segment. Clonality was computed as 1 minus the normalized Shannon entropy (Pielou evenness) of TCRB abundances. T cell density was estimated by dividing total templates by the number of input cells inferred from the DNA input amount. Recon was used with default parameters to estimate total repertoire diversity and clonality. Clonotypes with over 0.1% abundance in tumor and at least 32-fold higher abundance in tumor than in normal breast were defined as tumor-enriched. TCRdb's version of the immuneACCESS table is confined to in-frame rearrangements and falls short of the full clone set. An unresolved V gene accounts for under half of the shortfall where checked; the remainder is of unknown origin. V, J and clone size reflect that table, while D and trimming were determined from the DNA. This sample is represented by 45,000 to 60,000 clones; about 90% of them were singletons. The ten largest make up about 5% of the sample.

The study profiled bulk TCR beta-chain repertoires in matched peripheral blood, tumor and adjacent normal breast tissue taken from approximately 15 patients with early-stage breast cancer. Before surgery, about 5-10 mL of whole blood was collected into EDTA tubes and then processed within 2 hours. Ficoll-Paque centrifugation in SepMate-50 tubes was used to isolate peripheral blood mononuclear cells. PBMCs were cryopreserved in 90% FBS with approximately 10% DMSO in aliquots of roughly 2 to 4.5 million cells and stored in liquid nitrogen. Genomic DNA was extracted with the Qiagen AllPrep DNA/RNA Mini kit.

This receptor was obtained from a person aged 65 to 85 with breast cancer. Sequencing was carried out using blood. The chain is encoded by TRBV5-1 joined to TRBJ1-3; a tentative D match to TRBD1 spans 6 bases. The nucleotide sequence is TGCGCCAGCAGCCCACAGGGCCCCAGAAACACCATATATTTT. Its coded protein is CASSPQGPRNTIYF.